This T cell receptor beta chain was retrieved from a study of blood T cell repertoires in COVID-19. At the level of the study: The United States, Italy and Spain were the sources of the acute and convalescent COVID-19 samples. PBMCs, B-cell-depleted T cells, or T cells provided the cDNA or gDNA that made up the material.

Methods used by the authors: From reference gene primer amplification, estimates of nucleated cell counts were derived. Method: immunoSEQ multiplex PCR; TCRdb's copy keeps in-frame clones and lacks some. V and J calls and clone size are copied from that table; D and trimming were computed from the DNA. The sample lists about 72,000 clones; 80% to 90% were seen once. V was trimmed by 4 bases and J by 6 bases, leaving 13 bases between them. From germline, CDR1 is ENHRY and CDR2 SYGVKD. This CDR3 is built from 13 residues. The chain is built from TRBV10-3 and TRBJ2-7, with D possibly being TRBD1 (6 bases). Sequencing used peripheral blood. This receptor was obtained from a man between 65 and 85 years old with active or convalescent COVID-19. DNA for the CDR3: TGTGCCATCAGTGGAACAGGGTCGGGCGAGCAGTACTTC. Translating gives CAISGTGSGEQYF.